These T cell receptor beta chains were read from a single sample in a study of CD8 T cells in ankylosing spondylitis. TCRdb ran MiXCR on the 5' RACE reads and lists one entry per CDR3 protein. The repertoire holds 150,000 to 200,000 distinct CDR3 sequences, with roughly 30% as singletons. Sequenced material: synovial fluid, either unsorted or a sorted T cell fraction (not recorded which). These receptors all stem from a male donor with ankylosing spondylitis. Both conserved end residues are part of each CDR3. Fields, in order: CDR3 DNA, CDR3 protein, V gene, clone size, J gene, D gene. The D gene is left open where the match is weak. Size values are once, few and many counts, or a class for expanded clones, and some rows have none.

TGTGCCAGCAAAGAACAGGGGGATACCGGGGAGCTGTTTTTT,CASKEQGDTGELFF,TRBV6-1,.,TRBJ2-2,TRBD1
TGTGCCGCAGGCCGGGGTGGCTACACCTTC,CAAGRGGYTF,TRBV7-9,few,TRBJ1-2,.
TGCAGTGCGGCTATACACACAGATACGCAGTATTTT,CSAAIHTDTQYF,TRBV20-1,.,TRBJ2-3,.
TGTGCCAGCAAAGGATTTGGAGATACAGATACGCAGTATTTT,CASKGFGDTDTQYF,TRBV27,.,TRBJ2-3,.
TGTGCCAGCAGCTTGGGAGTCGGGGGGGTTCAAGAGACCCAGTACTTC,CASSLGVGGVQETQYF,TRBV11-2,few,TRBJ2-5,TRBD2
TGCGCCAGCAGCTTGGAAGGCCCGGCCTCCACAGATACGCAGTATTTT,CASSLEGPASTDTQYF,TRBV5-1,.,TRBJ2-3,.
TGTGCCAGCAGTCCCCCCTCTCCAGTGGAAGCTAACTATGGCTACACCTTC,CASSPPSPVEANYGYTF,TRBV28,few,TRBJ1-2,.
TGCGCCAGCAGCGCTACGGGGACAGGAGATCAGCCCCAGCATTTT,CASSATGTGDQPQHF,TRBV5-1,once,TRBJ1-5,TRBD1
TGTGCCAGCAGTCATACGGGAAACACCATATATTTT,CASSHTGNTIYF,TRBV28,few,TRBJ1-3,.
TGTGCCAGCAGTGAGACAGGGATCTCCAACTATGGCTACACCTTC,CASSETGISNYGYTF,TRBV25-1,many,TRBJ1-2,TRBD1
TGCAGTGCAACCGGACGAACCGGGGAAGGCTACACCTTC,CSATGRTGEGYTF,TRBV20-1,many,TRBJ1-2,.
TGTGCCAGCAAGCGGGGGGGGGCAACTAATGAAAAACTGTTTTTT,CASKRGGATNEKLFF,TRBV7-2,.,TRBJ1-4,.
TGTGCCAGCAGCCCGAGGTGGGATCGTGAGCAGTTCTTC,CASSPRWDREQFF,TRBV7-2,few,TRBJ2-1,.
TGTGCCAGCAGGGGCACCGGGGAGCTGTTTTTT,CASRGTGELFF,TRBV6-5,few,TRBJ2-2,.
TGTGCCAGCAGTTACGGGGGCTTGGGAGAGACCCAGTACTTC,CASSYGGLGETQYF,TRBV6-2/TRBV6-3,few,TRBJ2-5,.
TGCGCCAGCAGCGCGCAGGAAAACACTGAAGCTTTCTTT,CASSAQENTEAFF,TRBV5-1,.,TRBJ1-1,.
TGTGCCAGCAGTCCCCGGCCCGGGGAGCTGTTTTTT,CASSPRPGELFF,TRBV12-3/TRBV12-4,many,TRBJ2-2,.